What follows is one T cell receptor beta chain and its context. These data belong to a study of blood T cell repertoires in COVID-19. Study information: Italy, Spain and the United States were the sources of the convalescent and acute COVID-19 samples. The cDNA or gDNA used as material had been derived from T cells, B-cell-depleted T cells, or PBMCs.

Per the original methods: Cell counts per sample came from amplifying reference gene primers. Clones were sequenced by immunoSEQ multiplex PCR, and TCRdb holds only the in-frame ones, with some missing. The V and J calls and the clone size are those of that table, but D and trimming were determined from the DNA. The data contain roughly 52,000 clones, roughly 89% of them singletons. This CDR3 comprises 13 residues. CDR1 MNHEY and CDR2 SVGAGI come from the germline V gene. V was shortened by 6 bases and J by 0 bases, with 6 bases between the two germline ends. This chain connects TRBV6-5 to TRBJ1-3; possible D gene TRBD1, 5 bases. Sequencing used peripheral blood. The receptor was derived from a woman aged 80 or over with acute or convalescent COVID-19. As DNA, the CDR3 is TGTGCCAGCAGCAGGGACTCTGGAAACACCATATATTTT. It specifies CASSRDSGNTIYF.